These 7 T cell receptor beta chains were all obtained from the same sample, sequenced in a study of T-cell memory formation after mild COVID-19. MiXCR, run by TCRdb on the 5' RACE reads, gives a single entry per CDR3 protein. The table lists around 310,000 distinct CDR3 sequences, roughly 15% of them singletons. Sequencing input: PBMCs or a T cell subset sorted from them (not recorded which). The receptors derive from a man between 18 and 29 years old who had mild COVID-19 (a few samples of this study predate the infection). Cell type and time point are not known.

The V gene is TRBV15, the J gene TRBJ1-2, with 7 bases identical to TRBD1. The germline V gene encodes CDR1 LNHNV and CDR2 YYDKDF (reference sequence). The CDR3 length is 15 residues. After removal of 5 bases from V and 6 bases from J, the junction contained 12 bases not matched to a gene. Here the CDR3 DNA reads TGTGCCACCAGCGTCTTCGGACAGGAGCTGGATGGCTACACCTTC. This sequence encodes CATSVFGQELDGYTF.

This clonotype was counted only a few times. The chain combines TRBV7-2 with TRBJ2-7; D is possibly TRBD2 (6 bases). CDR1 and CDR2 from the germline V gene are SGHTA and FQGNSA. The CDR3 contains 15 residues. Trimming left V 1 base short and J 2 bases short, with 12 bases between. For the CDR3, the DNA is TGTGCCAGCAGCTTAGTAAGGGGAGGCCCCTACGAGCAGTACTTC. This translates into CASSLVRGGPYEQYF.

This clonotype was seen only a few times. This chain links TRBV4-3 with TRBJ2-6; D uncertain. The CDR3 consists of 16 residues. The V and J ends lost 0 bases and 3 bases respectively, with 9 bases between them. From germline, CDR1 is LGHNA and CDR2 YSLEER. In DNA, the CDR3 is TGCGCCAGCAGCCAAGAGGTGATGGGTGGGGCCAACGTCCTGACTTTC. This encodes CASSQEVMGGANVLTF.

The chain links TRBV20-1 to TRBJ2-3; D gene ambiguous. The CDR3 has 14 residues. V lost 1 base and J 0 bases, leaving 8 bases between the germline ends. Germline V lookup: CDR1 DFQATT, CDR2 SNEGSKA (reference sequence). The CDR3 is CSARAKPSTDTQYF. CDR3 sequence (DNA): TGCAGTGCTAGAGCCAAGCCTAGCACAGATACGCAGTATTTT.

V is TRBV4-2 and J is TRBJ2-1, with 7 bases identical to TRBD1. The CDR3 contains 16 residues. Trimming took 1 base from V and 2 from J; bases not matched to a gene: 5. The V gene's germline CDR1 is LGHNA and CDR2 YNFKEQ. The CDR3 DNA follows: TGTGCCAGCAGCCAAGGGTCCGGGACAGCCTACAATGAGCAGTTCTTC. Translation: CASSQGSGTAYNEQFF.

This chain connects TRBV5-4 to TRBJ1-1; D remains ambiguous. Germline V gene lookup returns CDR1 SGHNT and CDR2 YYREEE (reference sequence). Deletions cut 0 bases from V and 1 base from J, with 13 bases between. CDR3 length: 16 residues. The CDR3 sequence is CASSLVMGTPNTEAFF. The CDR3 DNA reads as TGTGCCAGCAGCTTGGTGATGGGCACCCCGAACACTGAAGCTTTCTTT.

This clonotype was observed a few times. The chain joins TRBV29-1 to TRBJ1-1; D not resolved. Trimming removed 0 bases from V and 0 bases from J, with 11 bases in between. This CDR3 has 15 residues. CDR1 and CDR2 (germline): SQVTM, ANQGSEA. The CDR3 sequence is CSVEEWKGLNTEAFF. CDR3 nucleotide sequence: TGCAGCGTTGAAGAATGGAAGGGCCTGAACACTGAAGCTTTCTTT.